This T cell receptor beta chain was found in a study of T cells in Graves' hyperthyroidism and ophthalmopathy. Amplification of TCR beta CDR3 regions used RNA as the template. Using the HTBI primer set, a first-round RT-PCR was run on the TCR CDR3. TCRdb reanalysed the multiplex PCR reads using MiXCR and keeps one entry per CDR3 protein. This table holds approximately 360,000 distinct CDR3 sequences, roughly 25% found once. The source material was blood. The TCR comes from a man aged 45-65 years with Graves' hyperthyroidism.

CDR3 DNA: TGTGCCACCAGCAGAGATCACTACAGCACAGATACGCAGTATTTT. Translation: CATSRDHYSTDTQYF. J is TRBJ2-3 and V is TRBV15; D is ambiguous. The CDR3 has 15 amino acids. V lost 0 bases and J lost 0, with 7 bases in between. In germline, CDR1 is LNHNV, CDR2 YYDKDF (reference sequence).